What follows describes a single T cell receptor beta chain. Its antigen remains unknown. Clones were read by immunoSEQ multiplex PCR, and TCRdb kept only the in-frame ones, dropping some. The sample includes some 180,000 clones, 80% to 95% of them seen just once. V lost 5 bases to trimming and J lost 5 bases, with 12 bases between them. The CDR3 has 13 amino acids. Germline V gene sequence: CDR1 ENHRY, CDR2 SYGVKD. This sample stems from a study of T cell responses to AZD1222 COVID-19 vaccine. Broader study findings: Along spike, vaccine-associated CD4 TCRs were found throughout, with dominance at 160-218 and 743-854.

This sample comprised peripheral blood, obtained 28 days after the second AZD1222 dose. V gene TRBV10-3 combines with J gene TRBJ1-1, with a tentative D call TRBD1 (6 bases). This sequence was found in an adult who received the AZD1222 COVID-19 vaccine. CDR3 in amino acids: CAISQGRGTEAFF. In DNA form, the CDR3 reads TGTGCCATCAGTCAGGGGCGCGGGACTGAAGCTTTCTTT.